This T cell receptor (beta chain) came from a study of T-cell memory formation after mild COVID-19. Study-level background: Most TCR clusters belonged to a single donor. Study results and limitations: Later expanders leaned CD4+, whereas clones that contracted between day 15 and 85 were balanced CD4/CD8.

The CDR3 has 17 amino acids. The V end lost 1 base, the J end lost 2 bases, and 12 bases lay between the germline ends. CDR1 MNHNY and CDR2 SVGAGI come from the germline V gene (reference sequence). TCRdb itself ran the 5' RACE reads through MiXCR, one entry per CDR3 protein. The data show around 320,000 distinct CDR3 sequences, 28% seen once. Concerning this clonotype itself: Its specificity is not known.

The sequencing input was PBMCs or a T cell subset sorted from them (not recorded which). The chain recombines TRBV6-6 with TRBJ2-6, with no clear D. This sequence originates from an adult woman who had mild COVID-19 (a few samples of this study predate the infection). Cell type and time point are not known. Written as DNA, the CDR3 is TGTGCCAGCAGTTACTTTCCGAGATTTACTGGGGCCAACGTCCTGACTTTC. It translates to CASSYFPRFTGANVLTF.